The 20 T cell receptor beta chains listed next were all sequenced from one sample in a study of T cell responses to AZD1222 COVID-19 vaccine. This table comes from immunoSEQ multiplex PCR, and its TCRdb copy is limited to in-frame clones, with some not included. The sample comprises some 90,000 clones, roughly 90% of which are singletons, and 15% to 20% rests with the top ten. Here the sequenced sample was peripheral blood, taken on day 0 of AZD1222 vaccination. Source of these receptors: an adult in good health.

The chain joins TRBV5-6 to TRBJ1-2; TRBD1 is a possible D gene (5 bases). Deletions cut 4 bases from V and 3 bases from J, with 13 bases between. The CDR3 is made up of 14 amino acids. CDR1 and CDR2 (germline): SGHDT, YYEEEE. The CDR3 region is CASSGGPSDYGYTF. The CDR3 nucleotides read TGTGCCAGCAGCGGGGGACCGAGCGACTATGGCTACACCTTC.

V gene TRBV11-2 combines with J gene TRBJ2-1, with 9 nucleotides matching TRBD2. This CDR3 spans 14 amino acids. Losses at the gene ends were 1 base for V and 7 bases for J; bases not matched to a gene: 2. Germline CDR1 is SGHAT and CDR2 is FQNNGV. The CDR3 DNA reads TGTGCCAGCAGCTTAGGCGGGGGGGTGAATGAGCAGTTCTTC. Protein sequence: CASSLGGGVNEQFF.

This sequence joins TRBV28 and TRBJ1-6; 9 nucleotides line up with TRBD1. Germline trimming cut 8 bases from V and 11 bases from J; bases unmatched to any gene: 4. The length of the CDR3 is 12 residues. Germline V gene sequence: CDR1 MDHEN, CDR2 SYDVKM. The CDR3 reads CASGTGLAPLHF. CDR3 nucleotide sequence: TGTGCCAGCGGGACAGGGTTAGCACCCCTCCACTTT.

The chain couples TRBV19 to TRBJ1-1, with D unclear. Germline CDR1 LNHDA, CDR2 SQIVND (reference sequence). The CDR3 spans 13 residues. V shed 5 bases and J shed 1 base, with 8 bases lying between them. The DNA for the CDR3 is TGTGCCAGTAGTCTGGAGACGAACACTGAAGCTTTCTTT. It codes for CASSLETNTEAFF.

The CDR3 region is CASSPDMVDEQFF. Written as DNA, the CDR3 is TGTGCCAGCAGCCCGGACATGGTTGATGAGCAGTTCTTC. The chain is built from TRBV7-2 and TRBJ2-1; a possible D gene is TRBD1 (5 bases). The CDR3 loop spans 13 amino acids. The germline V gene encodes CDR1 SGHTA and CDR2 FQGNSA. V was shortened by 5 bases and J by 8 bases, with 13 bases between the two germline ends.

The V gene is TRBV3-1 (or the pseudogene TRBV3-2), the J gene TRBJ2-3; 7 positions agree with TRBD2. In germline, CDR1 is LGHDT, CDR2 YNNKEL (reference sequence). Trimming removed 1 base from V and 1 base from J; junction bases left unmatched: 11. CDR3 size: 18 residues. The CDR3 nucleotides are TGTGCCAGCAGCCAAGTGGGGGGGAGGGGAACCTGCACAGATACGCAGTATTTT. Its translation: CASSQVGGRGTCTDTQYF.

The gene calls are TRBV28 and TRBJ2-1; D gene unclear. The V end was cut by 3 bases, the J end by 6 bases, with 12 bases between. There are 14 residues in the CDR3. Germline CDR1 and CDR2: MDHEN and SYDVKM. The DNA for the CDR3 is TGTGCCAGCAGTTTGCCTACCCGCCCCAATGAGCAGTTCTTC. Translated, it gives CASSLPTRPNEQFF.

The rearrangement links TRBV5-5 to TRBJ1-6, with a tentative D call TRBD1 (5 bases). The CDR3 sequence is 16 residues long. Trimming left V 5 bases short and J 10 bases short, with 22 bases between. Germline lookup yields CDR1 SGHKS and CDR2 YYEKEE (reference sequence). The DNA of the CDR3 is TGTGCCAGCAGAATGGGGGTCGGGGAGATTGGATCACCCCTCCACTTT. It yields the protein CASRMGVGEIGSPLHF.

The chain uses TRBV7-9 and TRBJ1-1, with no clear D. There are 14 residues in the CDR3. The germline gives CDR1 SEHNR, CDR2 FQNEAQ (reference sequence). V dropped 1 base and J dropped 2 bases, with 8 bases sitting between them. CDR3 sequence (DNA): TGTGCCAGCAGCTTAGGCAGATCTAACACTGAAGCTTTCTTT. This translates into CASSLGRSNTEAFF.

The V and J genes are TRBV6-4 and TRBJ2-3; 9 bases line up with TRBD1. Per the germline V gene, CDR1 is MRHNA and CDR2 is SNTAGT. The CDR3 loop spans 16 amino acids. J lost 3 bases, V lost 4 bases, and 8 bases had no gene match. Here the CDR3 reads CASSVWRDRVTDTQYF. The DNA for the CDR3 is TGTGCCAGCAGTGTATGGAGGGACAGGGTTACAGATACGCAGTATTTT.

V and J are TRBV4-1 and TRBJ2-7; TRBD1 aligns across 8 bases. Germline V gene sequence: CDR1 MGHRA, CDR2 YSYEKL. The CDR3 totals 15 residues. V lost 4 bases to trimming and J lost 3 bases; unmatched junction nucleotides: 8. CDR3 coding DNA: TGCGCCAGCAGCCCAAACCAGGGGGCGGGCTACGAGCAGTACTTC. Encoded protein: CASSPNQGAGYEQYF.

The chain has TRBV7-9 and TRBJ1-2; 7 bases align to TRBD1. In germline, CDR1 is SEHNR, CDR2 FQNEAQ (reference sequence). J was trimmed by 3 bases and V by 3 bases; bases with no gene match: 1. The CDR3 has 13 amino acids. The CDR3 nucleotides are TGTGCCAGCAGCTTCGGACAGGACTATGGCTACACCTTC. Its translation is CASSFGQDYGYTF.

The table lists this clone with a count of one. This rearrangement joins TRBV6-5 to TRBJ2-1; 10 bases are a match to TRBD2. This CDR3 comprises 14 residues. Germline-derived CDR1 and CDR2 are MNHEY and SVGAGI. The V segment lost 5 bases and the J segment 8 bases; nucleotides outside the gene matches: 6. For the CDR3, the DNA is TGTGCCAGCAGTCTCACGACTAGCGGGTATGAGCAGTTCTTC. Translation gives CASSLTTSGYEQFF.

This chain connects TRBV28 to TRBJ1-6; D uncertain. Per the germline V gene, CDR1 is MDHEN and CDR2 is SYDVKM. The CDR3 consists of 14 residues. With 7 bases removed from V and 7 bases from J, the gap between germline ends came to 14 bases. The CDR3 sequence is CASNIAAENSPLHF. DNA of the CDR3: TGTGCCAGCAATATTGCCGCAGAGAATTCACCCCTCCACTTT.

V and J are TRBV6-5 and TRBJ2-1; no firm D call. Deletions cut 0 bases from V and 6 bases from J, with 6 bases between. The CDR3 is 13 residues long. Germline V gene sequence: CDR1 MNHEY, CDR2 SVGAGI. CDR3 sequence: CASSYSGTNEQFF. DNA of the CDR3: TGTGCCAGCAGTTACTCGGGTACCAATGAGCAGTTCTTC.

This rearrangement joins TRBV19 to TRBJ2-5; perhaps TRBD2 as D (6 bases). Trimming took off 1 base at V and 6 bases at J, with 12 bases between the two ends. Germline lookup yields CDR1 LNHDA and CDR2 SQIVND (reference sequence). The CDR3 sequence is 14 residues long. Here the CDR3 DNA reads TGTGCCAGTAGTATAGCGCTGGGCGGGAAGACCCAGTACTTC. Residues: CASSIALGGKTQYF.

The chain carries TRBV29-1 and TRBJ2-1; 8 bases align to TRBD1. Unmatched junction bases numbered 6, after V lost 4 bases and J lost 4 bases. Germline CDR1 and CDR2: SQVTM and ANQGSEA. The CDR3 is 14 residues long. This CDR3 reads CSVGGQGIYNEQFF. The CDR3 region has the DNA TGCAGCGTTGGTGGACAGGGAATTTACAATGAGCAGTTCTTC.

The chain carries TRBV3-1 (or the pseudogene TRBV3-2) and TRBJ1-4, with TRBD1 matching over 7 bases. The CDR3 extends over 16 amino acids. V shed 5 bases and J 3 bases; nucleotides not matched to a gene: 9. Germline V gene data show CDR1 as LGHDT and CDR2 as YNNKEL (reference sequence). The chain's CDR3 is CASSSNPGQSNEKLFF. The DNA of the CDR3 is TGTGCCAGCAGCTCCAATCCGGGACAGTCTAATGAAAAACTGTTTTTT.

The gene calls are TRBV6-5 and TRBJ1-1; possibly TRBD1 for D (6 bases). The CDR3 length is 13 residues. V lost 5 bases, J lost 3 bases, and 10 bases lay in between. Germline CDR1 reads MNHEY; CDR2 reads SVGAGI. CDR3 in DNA: TGTGCCAGCAGTCGGGACACCTACACTGAAGCTTTCTTT. Translated, it gives CASSRDTYTEAFF.

The chain is built from TRBV4-1 and TRBJ1-6; no definite D call. The V end lost 4 bases, the J end lost 10 bases, and 14 bases lay between the germline ends. From germline, CDR1 is MGHRA and CDR2 YSYEKL. This CDR3 comprises 14 residues. Written as DNA, the CDR3 is TGCGCCAGCAGCCGAAGGACGGAGGGATCACCCCTCCACTTT. As protein: CASSRRTEGSPLHF.